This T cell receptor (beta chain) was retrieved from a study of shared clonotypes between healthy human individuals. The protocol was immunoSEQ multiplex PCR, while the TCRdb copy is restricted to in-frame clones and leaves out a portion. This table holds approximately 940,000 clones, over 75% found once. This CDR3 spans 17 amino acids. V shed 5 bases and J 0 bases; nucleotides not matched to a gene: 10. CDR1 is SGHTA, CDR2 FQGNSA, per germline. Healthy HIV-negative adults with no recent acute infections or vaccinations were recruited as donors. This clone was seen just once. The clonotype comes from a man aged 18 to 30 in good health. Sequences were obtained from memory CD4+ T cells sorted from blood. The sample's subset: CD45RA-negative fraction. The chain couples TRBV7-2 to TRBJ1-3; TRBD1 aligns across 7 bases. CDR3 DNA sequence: TGTGCCAGCAGCCTACGGACAGGTTCTTTCTCTGGAAACACCATATATTTT. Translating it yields CASSLRTGSFSGNTIYF.